This TCR beta chain was obtained from a study of a mutant IDH1 vaccine in newly diagnosed glioma. Study overall: Former treatment meant radiotherapy, temozolomide, or both; the majority had gotten both. V12 fell at week 35 and V13, the study end, at week 47. Study observations and caveats: Researchers report vaccine-induced immune responses in more than 90% of patients.

A word on this clone: The target antigen is unknown.

Specified time point: week 35, safety follow-up. Topical imiquimod accompanied each vaccine dose, which consisted of 300 ug of mutant IDH1 20-mer peptide. Between the trimmed V and J ends, which lost 4 bases and 3 bases, there was a span of 16 bases. This CDR3 contains 15 residues. Germline-derived CDR1 and CDR2 are SGHRS and YFSETQ. The protocol was immunoSEQ multiplex PCR, while the TCRdb copy is restricted to in-frame clones and leaves out a portion. Seen here are around 50,000 clones, around 84% observed once, and the top ten hold around 3.9%. Sample: PBMCs, taken from a glioma patient whose treatment included an IDH1 peptide vaccine. The source of this sequence is a woman aged 18-29 years with glioma. The rearrangement uses TRBV5-1 and TRBJ1-1; D is perhaps TRBD1 (5 bases). As DNA, the CDR3 is TGCGCCAGCAGCAAACCGGGGGGTGGGGACACTGAAGCTTTCTTT. Amino acids: CASSKPGGGDTEAFF.